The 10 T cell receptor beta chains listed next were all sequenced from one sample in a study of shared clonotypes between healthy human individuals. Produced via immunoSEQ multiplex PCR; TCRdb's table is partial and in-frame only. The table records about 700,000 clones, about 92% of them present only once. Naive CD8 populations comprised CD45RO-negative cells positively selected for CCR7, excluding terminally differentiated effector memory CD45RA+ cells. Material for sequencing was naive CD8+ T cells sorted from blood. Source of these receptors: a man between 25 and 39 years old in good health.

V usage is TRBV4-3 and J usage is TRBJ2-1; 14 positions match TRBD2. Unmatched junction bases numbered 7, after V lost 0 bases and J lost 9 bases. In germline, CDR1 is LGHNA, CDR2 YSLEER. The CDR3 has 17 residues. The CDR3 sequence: CASSQDWRGLAGAEQFF. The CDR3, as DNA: TGCGCCAGCAGCCAAGATTGGAGGGGACTAGCGGGAGCTGAGCAGTTCTTC.

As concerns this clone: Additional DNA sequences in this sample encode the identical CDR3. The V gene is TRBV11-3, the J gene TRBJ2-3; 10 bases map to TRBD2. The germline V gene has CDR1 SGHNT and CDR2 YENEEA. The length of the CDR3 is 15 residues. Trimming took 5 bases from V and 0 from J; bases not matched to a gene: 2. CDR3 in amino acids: CASSRTSGSTDTQYF. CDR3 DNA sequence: TGTGCCAGCAGCCGGACTAGCGGAAGCACAGATACGCAGTATTTT.

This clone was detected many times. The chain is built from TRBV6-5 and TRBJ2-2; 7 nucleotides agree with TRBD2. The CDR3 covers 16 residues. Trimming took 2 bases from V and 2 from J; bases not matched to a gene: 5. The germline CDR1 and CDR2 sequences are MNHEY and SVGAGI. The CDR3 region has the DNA TGTGCCAGCAGTTACGGGAGGGAGGCTAACACCGGGGAGCTGTTTTTT. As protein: CASSYGREANTGELFF.

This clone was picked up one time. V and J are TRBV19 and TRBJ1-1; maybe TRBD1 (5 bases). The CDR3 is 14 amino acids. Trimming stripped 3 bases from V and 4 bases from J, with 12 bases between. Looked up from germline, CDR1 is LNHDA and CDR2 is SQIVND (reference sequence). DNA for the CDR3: TGTGCCAGTAGTATGAGGGGAAGTCGCACTGAAGCTTTCTTT. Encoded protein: CASSMRGSRTEAFF.

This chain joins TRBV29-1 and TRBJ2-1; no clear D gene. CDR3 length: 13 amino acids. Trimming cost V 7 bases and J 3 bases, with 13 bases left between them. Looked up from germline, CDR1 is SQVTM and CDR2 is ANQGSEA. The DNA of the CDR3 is TGCAGCGGACAAGCGTACAGCTACAATGAGCAGTTCTTC. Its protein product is CSGQAYSYNEQFF.

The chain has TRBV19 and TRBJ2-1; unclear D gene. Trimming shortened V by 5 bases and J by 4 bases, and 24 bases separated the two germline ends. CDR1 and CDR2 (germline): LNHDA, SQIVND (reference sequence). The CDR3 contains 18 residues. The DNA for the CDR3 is TGTGCCAGTAGTGGGTTGCCCCCGGCCCCCTCTCGATACAATGAGCAGTTCTTC. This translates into CASSGLPPAPSRYNEQFF.

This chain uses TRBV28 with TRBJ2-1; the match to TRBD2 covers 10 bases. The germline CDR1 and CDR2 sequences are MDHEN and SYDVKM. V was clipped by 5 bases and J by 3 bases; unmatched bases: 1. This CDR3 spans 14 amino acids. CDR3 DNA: TGTGCCAGCAGTCAGCGGGAGGGCTACAATGAGCAGTTCTTC. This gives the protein CASSQREGYNEQFF.

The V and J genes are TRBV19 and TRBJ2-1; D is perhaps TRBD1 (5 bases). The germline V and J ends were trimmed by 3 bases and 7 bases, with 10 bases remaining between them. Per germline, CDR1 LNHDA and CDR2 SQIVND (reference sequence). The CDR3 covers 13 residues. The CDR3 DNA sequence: TGTGCCAGTAGTATGACAGATCAAAATGAGCAGTTCTTC. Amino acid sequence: CASSMTDQNEQFF.

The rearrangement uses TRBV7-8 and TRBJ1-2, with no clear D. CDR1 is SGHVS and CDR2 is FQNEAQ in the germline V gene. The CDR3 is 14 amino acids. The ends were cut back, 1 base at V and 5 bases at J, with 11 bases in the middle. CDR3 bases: TGTGCCAGCAGCTTAGAGGGCAAACAGTATGGCTACACCTTC. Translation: CASSLEGKQYGYTF. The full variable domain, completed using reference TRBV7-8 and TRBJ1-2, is GAGVSQSPRYKVAKRGQDVALRCDPISGHVSLFWYQQALGQGPEFLTYFQNEAQLDKSGLPSDRFFAERPEGSVSTLKIQRTQQEDSAVYLCASSLEGKQYGYTFGSGTRLTVV.

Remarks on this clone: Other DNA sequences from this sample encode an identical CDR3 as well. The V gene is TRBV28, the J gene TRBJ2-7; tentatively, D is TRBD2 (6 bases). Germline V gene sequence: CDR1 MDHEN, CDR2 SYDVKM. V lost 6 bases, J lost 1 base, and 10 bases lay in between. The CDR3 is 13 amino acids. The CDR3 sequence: CASSSGTSYEQYF. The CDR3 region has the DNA TGTGCCAGCAGCTCGGGGACTTCCTACGAGCAGTACTTC.